A single sample gave rise to the 28 T cell receptor beta chains below, sequenced in a study of T cells in narcolepsy. The table came from immunoSEQ multiplex PCR; TCRdb's copy has only in-frame clones and leaves some out. The sample records 25,000 or so clones, roughly 85% being singletons. The sample taken for sequencing was memory (CD45RA-) CD4+ T cells from blood. These receptor sequences come from a human donor in good health.

This clone has a single count. The J gene is TRBJ1-3, the V gene TRBV11-3, with D uncertain. Germline CDR1 SGHNT, CDR2 YENEEA. CDR3 length equals 16 residues. Deletions cut 1 base from V and 2 bases from J, with 12 bases between. The CDR3 DNA follows: TGTGCCAGCAGCTTAGCCCGGGTTAGCGCTGGAAACACCATATATTTT. Encoded protein: CASSLARVSAGNTIYF.

About this clone itself: Likely a read error: the CDR3 ends without its conserved phenylalanine or tryptophan. The DNA is left out, because the CDR3 cannot be placed on it with certainty; the CDR3 is given as TCRdb lists it. The J gene is TRBJ1-2, the V gene TRBV20-1. The CDR3 adds up to 9 amino acids, both ends counted. Germline CDR1 DFQATT, CDR2 SNEGSKA (reference sequence). CDR3 sequence: CSAGSFENS.

This chain links TRBV5-1 with TRBJ2-3, with 12 bases that match TRBD2. J was trimmed by 1 base and V by 1 base; bases with no gene match: 4. This CDR3 comprises 17 residues. Germline loops: CDR1 SGHRS, CDR2 YFSETQ. Written as DNA, the CDR3 is TGCGCCAGCAGCTTGCTTGGACTAGCGGGACGCACAGATACGCAGTATTTT. Translation gives CASSLLGLAGRTDTQYF. The entire variable domain, with the rest obtained from reference TRBV5-1 and TRBJ2-3, is as follows: KAGVTQTPRYLIKTRGQQVTLSCSPISGHRSVSWYQQTPGQGLQFLFEYFSETQRNKGNFPGRFSGRQFSNSRSEMNVSTLELGDSALYLCASSLLGLAGRTDTQYFGPGTRLTVL.

DNA of the CDR3: TGCGCCAGCAGCCAAGTGGTGGGAGAGTCCTACAATGAGCAGTTCTTC. Encoded protein: CASSQVVGESYNEQFF. This sequence joins TRBV4-3 and TRBJ2-1, with D perhaps matching TRBD2 (5 bases). V dropped 1 base and J dropped 1 base, with 11 bases sitting between them. This CDR3 spans 16 amino acids. Per the germline V gene, CDR1 is LGHNA and CDR2 is YSLEER.

DNA for the CDR3: TGTGCCAGCAGCTGGGGTCAGGGACGGGGCACGCCCCAGCATTTT. Translation: CASSWGQGRGTPQHF. The chain has TRBV5-8 and TRBJ1-5; D possibly corresponds to TRBD1 (5 bases). V was cut by 3 bases and J by 9 bases, with 19 bases left in between. Germline CDR1 is SGHTS and CDR2 is YDEGEE. This CDR3 has 15 amino acids.

The V gene is TRBV5-1, the J gene TRBJ1-1; D remains unclear. V lost 3 bases to trimming and J lost 4 bases, with 10 bases between them. CDR1 SGHRS and CDR2 YFSETQ come from the germline V gene. The CDR3 runs to 13 residues. The CDR3 here is CASSYGKGTEAFF. In DNA, the CDR3 is TGCGCCAGCAGCTACGGGAAGGGCACTGAAGCTTTCTTT.

This clone was seen a handful of times. The chain is built from TRBV9 and TRBJ2-2; 12 nucleotides align to TRBD2. Germline lookup yields CDR1 SGDLS and CDR2 YYNGEE. The V and J ends lost 4 bases and 0 bases, in that order; junction bases with no gene match: 4. The CDR3 is made up of 17 amino acids. The CDR3 DNA is TGTGCCAGCAGCCTACTAGCGGGAGGCTCGAACACCGGGGAGCTGTTTTTT. Encoded protein: CASSLLAGGSNTGELFF.

The chain has TRBV7-9 and TRBJ2-7; 7 positions agree with TRBD2. Germline V gene data show CDR1 as SEHNR and CDR2 as FQNEAQ (reference sequence). Unmatched junction bases numbered 17, after V lost 5 bases and J lost 7 bases. The CDR3 spans 16 residues. The CDR3: CASSPSTAGRSGEQYF. In nucleotides, the CDR3 is TGTGCCAGCAGCCCGAGTACAGCGGGACGGTCGGGAGAGCAGTACTTC. Complete variable domain (other parts from reference TRBV7-9 and TRBJ2-7): DTGVSQNPRHKITKRGQNVTFRCDPISEHNRLYWYRQTLGQGPEFLTYFQNEAQLEKSRLLSDRFSAERPKGSFSTLEIQRTEQGDSAMYLCASSPSTAGRSGEQYFGPGTRLTVT.

The chain combines TRBV6-1 with TRBJ1-2; D gene unclear. Deletions cut 6 bases from V and 7 bases from J, with 18 bases between. CDR1 is MNHNS and CDR2 is SASEGT in the germline V gene. The CDR3 has 14 amino acids. CDR3 DNA: TGTGCCAGCAGCCCCACGGTGGATGGGAGTGGCTACACCTTC. This codes for CASSPTVDGSGYTF.

This sequence joins TRBV28 and TRBJ2-5, with 8 bases aligning to TRBD1. V lost 6 bases, J lost 5 bases, and 8 bases stayed unmatched. In germline, CDR1 is MDHEN, CDR2 SYDVKM. This CDR3 has 14 amino acids. CDR3 protein: CASSPTGDQETQYF. CDR3 in DNA: TGTGCCAGCAGCCCGACAGGGGATCAGGAGACCCAGTACTTC.

V usage is TRBV29-1 and J usage is TRBJ1-3, with 8 positions matching TRBD1. Germline CDR1 and CDR2: SQVTM and ANQGSEA. The CDR3 sequence is 13 residues long. Germline trimming cut 6 bases from V and 4 bases from J; bases unmatched to any gene: 5. CDR3 DNA sequence: TGCAGCGTCGCTGGACAGGGAGGAAACACCATATATTTT. Its protein product is CSVAGQGGNTIYF. The full variable domain, with the rest looked up from reference TRBV29-1 and TRBJ1-3, is SAVISQKPSRDICQRGTSLTIQCQVDSQVTMMFWYRQQPGQSLTLIATANQGSEATYESGFVIDKFPISRPNLTFSTLTVSNMSPEDSSIYLCSVAGQGGNTIYFGEGSWLTVV.

This clone was seen a single time. V usage is TRBV27 and J usage is TRBJ2-2; possibly TRBD1 or TRBD2 for D (6 bases each). With 9 bases removed from V and 7 bases from J, the gap between germline ends came to 18 bases. Germline V lookup: CDR1 MNHEY, CDR2 SMNVEV (reference sequence). This CDR3 is 14 amino acids long. This chain's CDR3 is CASRKTGRGGELFF. CDR3 nucleotide sequence: TGTGCCAGTCGAAAAACAGGGCGGGGCGGGGAGCTGTTTTTT.

The V gene is TRBV10-3, the J gene TRBJ2-2, with 8 positions matching TRBD2. V lost 3 bases to trimming and J lost 0 bases; unmatched junction nucleotides: 3. This CDR3 contains 16 residues. CDR1 ENHRY and CDR2 SYGVKD come from the germline V gene. The CDR3 sequence: CAISEGREANTGELFF. CDR3 nucleotides: TGTGCCATCAGTGAAGGGCGGGAGGCGAACACCGGGGAGCTGTTTTTT.

This clone was observed once. V and J are TRBV9 and TRBJ2-4; the D gene is possibly TRBD2 (6 bases). Germline CDR1 is SGDLS and CDR2 is YYNGEE. CDR3 length: 14 amino acids. Trimming took off 0 bases at V and 8 bases at J, with 12 bases between the two ends. This CDR3 reads CASSVDVEGDIQYF. CDR3 DNA sequence: TGTGCCAGCAGCGTAGACGTGGAGGGTGACATTCAGTACTTC.

The chain links TRBV19 to TRBJ2-1; 9 bases are a match to TRBD2. This CDR3 contains 15 residues. J gave up 4 bases and V 5 bases, and 6 bases lay outside the gene matches. Germline lookup yields CDR1 LNHDA and CDR2 SQIVND (reference sequence). The CDR3 DNA follows: TGTGCCAGTAGTGTATCTAGCGGGATTTACAATGAGCAGTTCTTC. Translation: CASSVSSGIYNEQFF.

This clone has a single count. This chain uses TRBV7-6 with TRBJ1-1, with a possible D match to TRBD1 (5 bases). Germline CDR1 and CDR2: SGHVS and FNYEAQ. V was trimmed by 0 bases and J by 4 bases, leaving 9 bases between them. CDR3 length: 14 residues. CDR3 protein: CASSLAQRGTEAFF. The CDR3 DNA follows: TGTGCCAGCAGCTTAGCACAGAGGGGCACTGAAGCTTTCTTT.

Here the CDR3 reads CASPRAGTSGRDSYNEQFF. The CDR3 coding sequence is TGTGCCAGCCCCCGGGCTGGGACTAGCGGGAGGGACTCCTACAATGAGCAGTTCTTC. The chain couples TRBV28 to TRBJ2-1, with TRBD2 matching over 16 bases. With V trimmed by 8 bases and J by 0 bases, 10 bases remained unmatched. From germline, CDR1 is MDHEN and CDR2 SYDVKM. The CDR3 spans 19 residues.

This clone was seen only a few times. The chain carries TRBV19 and TRBJ2-3; D gene ambiguous. Germline V gene lookup returns CDR1 LNHDA and CDR2 SQIVND (reference sequence). Trimming took off 7 bases at V and 0 bases at J, with 11 bases between the two ends. The CDR3 runs 14 residues. The CDR3 reads CASKRQPSTDTQYF. CDR3 coding DNA: TGTGCCAGTAAGAGACAACCTAGCACAGATACGCAGTATTTT.

This clone was counted a few times. The CDR3 DNA follows: TGTGCCAGCAGTTACGTGGTACGGCTTAAACTGTTTTTT. This translates into CASSYVVRLKLFF. V usage is TRBV6-6 and J usage is TRBJ1-4, with no clear D. Germline V gives CDR1 MNHNY, CDR2 SVGAGI (reference sequence). The CDR3 extends over 13 amino acids. Trimming pared 2 bases from V and 11 bases from J, leaving 12 bases between.

The V and J genes are TRBV15 and TRBJ2-1; TRBD2 agrees at 15 bases. The J segment lost 0 bases and the V segment lost 0 bases, leaving 6 bases of the junction unmatched. This CDR3 is 20 amino acids long. Looked up from germline, CDR1 is LNHNV and CDR2 is YYDKDF (reference sequence). The CDR3 DNA is TGTGCCACCAGCAGAGAGGGACTAGCGGGAGGCCCACGCTCCTACAATGAGCAGTTCTTC. This encodes CATSREGLAGGPRSYNEQFF.

The rearrangement uses TRBV6-5 and TRBJ1-6, with TRBD1 as a possible D gene (5 bases). CDR1 MNHEY and CDR2 SVGAGI come from the germline V gene. Between the trimmed V and J ends, which lost 6 bases and 9 bases, there was a span of 18 bases. The CDR3 contains 15 residues. DNA for the CDR3: TGTGCCAGCAGGACCTTCAGGACGGGGCCTTCACCCCTCCACTTT. It is translated as CASRTFRTGPSPLHF.

A word on this clone: Other DNA sequences in the sample encode the same CDR3. This chain uses TRBV19 with TRBJ2-3; TRBD2 aligns across 10 bases. Trimming took 6 bases from V and 6 from J; bases not matched to a gene: 6. Germline-derived CDR1 and CDR2 are LNHDA and SQIVND (reference sequence). The CDR3 length is 14 residues. The CDR3 nucleotides are TGTGCCAGTAGGTCTAGCGGGAGTTCGGATACGCAGTATTTT. This codes for CASRSSGSSDTQYF.

This rearrangement joins TRBV28 to TRBJ1-4, with 8 bases matching TRBD1. Trimming took 4 bases from V and 15 from J; bases not matched to a gene: 13. Per germline, CDR1 MDHEN and CDR2 SYDVKM. This CDR3 has 14 amino acids. This chain's CDR3 is CASSSGQGTSGLFF. DNA for the CDR3: TGTGCCAGCAGTTCCGGACAGGGAACGTCGGGTTTGTTTTTT.

The rearrangement joins TRBV5-4 to TRBJ1-4; D gene uncertain. The CDR3 runs 15 residues. CDR1 and CDR2 from the germline V gene are SGHNT and YYREEE (reference sequence). The V and J ends lost 0 bases and 8 bases respectively, with 14 bases between them. This chain's CDR3 is CASSLGGLVGEKLFF. The DNA for the CDR3 is TGTGCCAGCAGCTTGGGAGGATTGGTCGGGGAAAAACTGTTTTTT.

V gene TRBV2 combines with J gene TRBJ1-2, with 8 bases fitting TRBD1. With V trimmed by 5 bases and J by 0 bases, 14 bases remained unmatched. The CDR3 has 18 residues. Germline V gene sequence: CDR1 SNHLY, CDR2 FYNNEI. CDR3 nucleotide sequence: TGTGCCAGCAGTCCATTAGGAACAGGGGGTGTAGCTAACTATGGCTACACCTTC. Translating gives CASSPLGTGGVANYGYTF. Filled out from reference TRBV2 and TRBJ1-2, the complete variable domain reads EPEVTQTPSHQVTQMGQEVILRCVPISNHLYFYWYRQILGQKVEFLVSFYNNEISEKSEIFDDQFSVERPDGSNFTLKIRSTKLEDSAMYFCASSPLGTGGVANYGYTFGSGTRLTVV.

The chain carries TRBV6-5 and TRBJ1-2; D perhaps matches TRBD1 (6 bases). This CDR3 has 13 amino acids. The V and J ends lost 6 bases and 2 bases respectively, with 10 bases between them. Germline-derived CDR1 and CDR2 are MNHEY and SVGAGI. This chain's CDR3 is CASSPGQNYGYTF. The CDR3 DNA is TGTGCCAGCAGCCCCGGACAGAACTATGGCTACACCTTC.

J is TRBJ1-5 and V is TRBV19, with D possibly being TRBD1 (5 bases). V lost 11 bases to trimming and J lost 0 bases, with 20 bases between them. The CDR3 runs to 16 residues. Germline V lookup: CDR1 LNHDA, CDR2 SQIVND (reference sequence). The CDR3 protein is CAGGRGGDYSNQPQHF. The CDR3 DNA follows: TGTGCCGGGGGGAGGGGAGGCGATTATAGCAATCAGCCCCAGCATTTT.

The chain carries TRBV5-1 and TRBJ1-3; no clear D gene. This CDR3 spans 11 amino acids. Germline V lookup: CDR1 SGHRS, CDR2 YFSETQ. V was clipped by 5 bases and J by 1 base, with 1 base between them. CDR3 protein: CASSSGNTIYF. The CDR3 DNA follows: TGCGCCAGCAGTTCTGGAAACACCATATATTTT. Complete variable domain (other parts from reference TRBV5-1 and TRBJ1-3): KAGVTQTPRYLIKTRGQQVTLSCSPISGHRSVSWYQQTPGQGLQFLFEYFSETQRNKGNFPGRFSGRQFSNSRSEMNVSTLELGDSALYLCASSSGNTIYFGEGSWLTVV.